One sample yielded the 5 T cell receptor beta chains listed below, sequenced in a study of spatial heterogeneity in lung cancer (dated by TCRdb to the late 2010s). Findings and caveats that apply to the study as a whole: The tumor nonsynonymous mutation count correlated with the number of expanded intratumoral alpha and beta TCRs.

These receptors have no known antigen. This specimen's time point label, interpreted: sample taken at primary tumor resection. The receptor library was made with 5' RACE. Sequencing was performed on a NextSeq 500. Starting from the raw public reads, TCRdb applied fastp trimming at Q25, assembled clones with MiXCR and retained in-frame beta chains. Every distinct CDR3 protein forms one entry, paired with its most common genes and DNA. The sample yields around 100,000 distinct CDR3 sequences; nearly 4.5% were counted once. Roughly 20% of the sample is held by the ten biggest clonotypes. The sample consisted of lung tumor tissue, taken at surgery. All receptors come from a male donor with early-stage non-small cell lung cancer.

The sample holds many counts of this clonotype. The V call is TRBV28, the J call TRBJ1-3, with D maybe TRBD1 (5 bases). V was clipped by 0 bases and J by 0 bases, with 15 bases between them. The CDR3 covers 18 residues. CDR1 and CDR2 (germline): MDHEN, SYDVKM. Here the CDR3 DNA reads TGTGCCAGCAGTTTATGCCATCTACGGGGGGACTCTGGAAACACCATATATTTT. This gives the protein CASSLCHLRGDSGNTIYF.

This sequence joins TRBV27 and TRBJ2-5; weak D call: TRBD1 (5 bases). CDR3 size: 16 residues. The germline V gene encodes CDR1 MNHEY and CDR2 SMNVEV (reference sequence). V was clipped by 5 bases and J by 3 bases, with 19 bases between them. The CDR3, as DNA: TGTGCCAGCAGTCTTCGCGTTCAGGGCGCCAAAGAGACCCAGTACTTC. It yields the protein CASSLRVQGAKETQYF.

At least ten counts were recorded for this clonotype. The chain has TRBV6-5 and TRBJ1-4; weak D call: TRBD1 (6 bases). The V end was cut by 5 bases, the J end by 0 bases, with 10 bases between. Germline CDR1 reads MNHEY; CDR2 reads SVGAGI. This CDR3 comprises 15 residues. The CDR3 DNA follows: TGTGCCAGCAGTCCGGACAGTGCAACTAATGAAAAACTGTTTTTT. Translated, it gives CASSPDSATNEKLFF.

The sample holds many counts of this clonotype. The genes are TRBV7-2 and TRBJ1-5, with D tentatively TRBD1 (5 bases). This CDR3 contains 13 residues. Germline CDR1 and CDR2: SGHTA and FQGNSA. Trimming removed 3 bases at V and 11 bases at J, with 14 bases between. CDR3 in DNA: TGTGCCAGCAGCTTGACGGGGGGTCTTGCCCAGCATTTT. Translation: CASSLTGGLAQHF.

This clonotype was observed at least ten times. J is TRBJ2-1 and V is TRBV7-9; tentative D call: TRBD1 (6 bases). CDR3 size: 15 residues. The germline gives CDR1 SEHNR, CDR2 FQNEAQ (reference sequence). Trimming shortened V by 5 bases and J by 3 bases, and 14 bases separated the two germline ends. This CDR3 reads CASSPPGHYYNEQFF. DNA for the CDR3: TGTGCCAGCAGCCCACCGGGACATTACTACAATGAGCAGTTCTTC. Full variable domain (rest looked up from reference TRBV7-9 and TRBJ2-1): DTGVSQNPRHKITKRGQNVTFRCDPISEHNRLYWYRQTLGQGPEFLTYFQNEAQLEKSRLLSDRFSAERPKGSFSTLEIQRTEQGDSAMYLCASSPPGHYYNEQFFGPGTRLTVL.